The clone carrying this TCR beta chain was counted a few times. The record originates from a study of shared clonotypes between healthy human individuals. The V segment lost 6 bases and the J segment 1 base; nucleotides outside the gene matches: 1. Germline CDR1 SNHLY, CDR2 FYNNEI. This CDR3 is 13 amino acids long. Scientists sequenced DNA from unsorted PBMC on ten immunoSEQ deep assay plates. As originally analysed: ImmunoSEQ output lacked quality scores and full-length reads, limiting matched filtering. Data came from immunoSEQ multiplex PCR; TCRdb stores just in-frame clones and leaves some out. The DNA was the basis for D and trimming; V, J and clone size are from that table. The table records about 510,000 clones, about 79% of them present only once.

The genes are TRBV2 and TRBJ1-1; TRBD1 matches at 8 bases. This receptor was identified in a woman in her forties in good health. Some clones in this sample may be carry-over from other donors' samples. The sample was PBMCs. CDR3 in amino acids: CASRTGGNTEAFF. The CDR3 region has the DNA TGTGCCAGCAGAACAGGGGGGAACACTGAAGCTTTCTTT.